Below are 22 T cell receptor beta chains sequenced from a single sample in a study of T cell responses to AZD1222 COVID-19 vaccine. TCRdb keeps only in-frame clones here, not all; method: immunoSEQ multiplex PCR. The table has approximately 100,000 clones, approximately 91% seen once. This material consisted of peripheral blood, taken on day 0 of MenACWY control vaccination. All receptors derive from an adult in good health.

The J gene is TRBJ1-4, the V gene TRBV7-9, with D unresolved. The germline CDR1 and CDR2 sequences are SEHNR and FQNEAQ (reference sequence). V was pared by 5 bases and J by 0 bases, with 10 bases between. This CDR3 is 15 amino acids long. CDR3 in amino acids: CASSTTVPTNEKLFF. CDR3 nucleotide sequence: TGTGCCAGCAGCACGACCGTTCCAACTAATGAAAAACTGTTTTTT.

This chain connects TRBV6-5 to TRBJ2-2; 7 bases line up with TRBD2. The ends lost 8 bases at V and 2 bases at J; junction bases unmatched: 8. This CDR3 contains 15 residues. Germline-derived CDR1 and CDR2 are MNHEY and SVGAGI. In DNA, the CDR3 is TGTGCCAGCTCCGCTAGCGGCTACAACACCGGGGAGCTGTTTTTT. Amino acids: CASSASGYNTGELFF.

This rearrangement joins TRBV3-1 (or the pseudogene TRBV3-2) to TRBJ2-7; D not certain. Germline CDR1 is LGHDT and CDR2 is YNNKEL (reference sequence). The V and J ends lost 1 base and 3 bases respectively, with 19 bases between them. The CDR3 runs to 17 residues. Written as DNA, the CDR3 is TGTGCCAGCAGCCAAGCTGGGTGGGCAAAAAGTGACTACGAGCAGTACTTC. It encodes CASSQAGWAKSDYEQYF.

The DNA of the CDR3 is TGTGCCAGCAGTACCCCCCGAGGGGACAGGGGGGACAATGAGCAGTTCTTC. This gives the protein CASSTPRGDRGDNEQFF. The chain carries TRBV28 and TRBJ2-1, with TRBD1 identical over 11 bases. J gave up 5 bases and V 5 bases, and 11 bases lay outside the gene matches. This CDR3 is 17 amino acids long. Germline V gene lookup returns CDR1 MDHEN and CDR2 SYDVKM. The full variable domain, rest sourced from reference TRBV28 and TRBJ2-1, is DVKVTQSSRYLVKRTGEKVFLECVQDMDHENMFWYRQDPGLGLRLIYFSYDVKMKEKGDIPEGYSVSREKKERFSLILESASTNQTSMYLCASSTPRGDRGDNEQFFGPGTRLTVL.

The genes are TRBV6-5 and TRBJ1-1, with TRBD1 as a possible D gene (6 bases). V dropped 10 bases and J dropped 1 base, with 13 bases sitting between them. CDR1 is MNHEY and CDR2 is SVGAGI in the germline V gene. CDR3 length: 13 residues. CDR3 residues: CATSPTGNTEAFF. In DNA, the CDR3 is TGTGCCACTAGCCCGACAGGGAACACTGAAGCTTTCTTT.

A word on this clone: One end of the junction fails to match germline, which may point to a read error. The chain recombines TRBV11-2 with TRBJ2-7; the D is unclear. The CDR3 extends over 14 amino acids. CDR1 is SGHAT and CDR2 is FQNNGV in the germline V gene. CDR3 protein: CASSLAMSSYEQYF. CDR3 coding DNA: TGTGCCAGCAGTTTAGCCATGAGCTCCTACGAGCAGTACTTC.

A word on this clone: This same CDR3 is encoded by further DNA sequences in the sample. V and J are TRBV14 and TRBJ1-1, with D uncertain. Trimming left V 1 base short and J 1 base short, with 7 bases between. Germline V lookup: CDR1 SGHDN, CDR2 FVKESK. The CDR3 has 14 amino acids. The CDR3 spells CASSQGTGNTEAFF. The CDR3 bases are TGTGCCAGCAGCCAAGGGACCGGGAACACTGAAGCTTTCTTT. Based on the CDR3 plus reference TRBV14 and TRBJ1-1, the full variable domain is EAGVTQFPSHSVIEKGQTVTLRCDPISGHDNLYWYRRVMGKEIKFLLHFVKESKQDESGMPNNRFLAERTGGTYSTLKVQPAELEDSGVYFCASSQGTGNTEAFFGQGTRLTVV.

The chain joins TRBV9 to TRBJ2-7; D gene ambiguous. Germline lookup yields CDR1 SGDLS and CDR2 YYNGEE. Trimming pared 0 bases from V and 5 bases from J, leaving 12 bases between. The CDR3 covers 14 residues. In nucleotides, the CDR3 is TGTGCCAGCAGCGTAGGGATAGGTTTAAACGAGCAGTACTTC. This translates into CASSVGIGLNEQYF.

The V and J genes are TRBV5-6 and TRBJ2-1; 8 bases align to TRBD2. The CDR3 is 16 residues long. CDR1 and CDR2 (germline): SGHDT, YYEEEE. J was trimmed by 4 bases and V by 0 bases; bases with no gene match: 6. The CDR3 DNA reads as TGTGCCAGCAGCTTGGCCGGGCTAGCGGGTTACAATGAGCAGTTCTTC. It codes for CASSLAGLAGYNEQFF.

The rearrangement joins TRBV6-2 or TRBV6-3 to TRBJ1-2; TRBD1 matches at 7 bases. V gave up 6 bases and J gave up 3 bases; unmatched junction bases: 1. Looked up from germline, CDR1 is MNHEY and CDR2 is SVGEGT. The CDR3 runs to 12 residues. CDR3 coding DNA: TGTGCCAGCAGCCAGGGGGACTATGGCTACACCTTC. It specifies CASSQGDYGYTF.

The CDR3 here is CASSQIYSKRLKETQYF. The CDR3 DNA is TGTGCCAGCAGCCAGATTTATTCTAAACGACTTAAAGAGACCCAGTACTTC. The gene calls are TRBV14 and TRBJ2-5; D remains ambiguous. The CDR3 totals 17 residues. CDR1 is SGHDN and CDR2 is FVKESK in the germline V gene. Trimming removed 3 bases at V and 3 bases at J, with 20 bases between.

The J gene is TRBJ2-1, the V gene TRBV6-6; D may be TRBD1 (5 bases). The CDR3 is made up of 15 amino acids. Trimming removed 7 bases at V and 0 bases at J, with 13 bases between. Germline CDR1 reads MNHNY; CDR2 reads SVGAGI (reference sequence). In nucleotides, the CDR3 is TGTGCCAGCACCCCTTGGGGCAGCTCCTACAATGAGCAGTTCTTC. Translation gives CASTPWGSSYNEQFF.

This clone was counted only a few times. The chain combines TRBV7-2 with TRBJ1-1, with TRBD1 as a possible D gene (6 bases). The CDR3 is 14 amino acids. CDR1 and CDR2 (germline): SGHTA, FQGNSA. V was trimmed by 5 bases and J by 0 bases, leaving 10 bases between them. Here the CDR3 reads CASSGGVLNTEAFF. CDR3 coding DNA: TGTGCCAGCAGCGGGGGCGTGTTGAACACTGAAGCTTTCTTT.

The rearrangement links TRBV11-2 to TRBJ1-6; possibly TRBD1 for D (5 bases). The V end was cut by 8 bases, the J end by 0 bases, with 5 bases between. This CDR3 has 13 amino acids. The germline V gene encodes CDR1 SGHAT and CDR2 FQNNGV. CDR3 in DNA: TGTGCCAGCGGGGGCTCCTATAATTCACCCCTCCACTTT. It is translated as CASGGSYNSPLHF.

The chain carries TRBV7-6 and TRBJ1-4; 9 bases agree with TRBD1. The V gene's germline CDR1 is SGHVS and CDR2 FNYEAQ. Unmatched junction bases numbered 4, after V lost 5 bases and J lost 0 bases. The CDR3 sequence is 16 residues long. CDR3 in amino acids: CASSPRTGATNEKLFF. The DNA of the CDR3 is TGTGCCAGCAGCCCGAGGACAGGGGCAACTAATGAAAAACTGTTTTTT.

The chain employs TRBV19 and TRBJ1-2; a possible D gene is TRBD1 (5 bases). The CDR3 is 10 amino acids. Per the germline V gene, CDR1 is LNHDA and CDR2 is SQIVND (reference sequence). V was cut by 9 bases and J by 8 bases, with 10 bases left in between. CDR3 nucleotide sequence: TGTGCCAGCGGGGGTCGGGGCTACACCTTC. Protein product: CASGGRGYTF.

In nucleotides, the CDR3 is TGTGCCAGCAGCTCGAACTCTGGAAACACCATATATTTT. Its translation is CASSSNSGNTIYF. The V gene is TRBV7-9, the J gene TRBJ1-3; D is uncertain. V lost 4 bases, J lost 0 bases, and 4 bases lay in between. The CDR3 sequence is 13 residues long. The germline V gene has CDR1 SEHNR and CDR2 FQNEAQ (reference sequence).

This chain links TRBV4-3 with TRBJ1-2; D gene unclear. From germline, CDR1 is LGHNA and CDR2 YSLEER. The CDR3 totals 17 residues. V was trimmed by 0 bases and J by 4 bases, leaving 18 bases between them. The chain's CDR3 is CASSQERYDPGPYGYTF. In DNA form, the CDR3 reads TGCGCCAGCAGCCAAGAGAGGTACGACCCGGGCCCCTATGGCTACACCTTC.

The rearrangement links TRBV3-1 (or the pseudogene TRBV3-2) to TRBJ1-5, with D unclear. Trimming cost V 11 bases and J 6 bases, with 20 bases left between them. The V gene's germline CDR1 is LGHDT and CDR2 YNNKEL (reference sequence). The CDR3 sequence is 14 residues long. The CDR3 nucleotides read TGTGCCTACCACTTTTTGGAAGCTAGTCAGCCCCAGCATTTT. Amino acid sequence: CAYHFLEASQPQHF.

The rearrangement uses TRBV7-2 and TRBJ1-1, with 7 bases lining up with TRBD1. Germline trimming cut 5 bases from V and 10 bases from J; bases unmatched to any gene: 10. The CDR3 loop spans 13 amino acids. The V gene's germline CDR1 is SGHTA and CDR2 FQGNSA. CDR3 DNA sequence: TGTGCCAGCAGCAGACAGGGACGGGAGATAGCTTTCTTT. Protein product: CASSRQGREIAFF.

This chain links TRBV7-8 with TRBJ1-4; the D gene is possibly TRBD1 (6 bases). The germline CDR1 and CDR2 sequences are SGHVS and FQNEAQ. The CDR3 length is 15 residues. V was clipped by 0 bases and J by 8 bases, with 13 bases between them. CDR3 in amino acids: CASSLATGSWEKLFF. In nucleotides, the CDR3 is TGTGCCAGCAGCTTAGCTACAGGGTCCTGGGAAAAACTGTTTTTT.

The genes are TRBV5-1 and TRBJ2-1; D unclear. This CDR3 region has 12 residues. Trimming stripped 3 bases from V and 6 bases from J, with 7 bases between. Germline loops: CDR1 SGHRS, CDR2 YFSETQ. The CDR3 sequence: CASSSVGNEQFF. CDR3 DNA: TGCGCCAGCAGCTCGGTAGGCAATGAGCAGTTCTTC.